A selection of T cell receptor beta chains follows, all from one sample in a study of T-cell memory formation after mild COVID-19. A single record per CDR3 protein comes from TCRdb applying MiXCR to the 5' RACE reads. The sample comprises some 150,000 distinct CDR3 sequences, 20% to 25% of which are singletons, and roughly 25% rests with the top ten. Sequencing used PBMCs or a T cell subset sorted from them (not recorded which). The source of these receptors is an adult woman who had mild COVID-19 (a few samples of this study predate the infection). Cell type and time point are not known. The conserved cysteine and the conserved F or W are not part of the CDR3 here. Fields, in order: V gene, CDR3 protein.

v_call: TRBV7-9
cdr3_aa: ASSSLPTGVKEKLF

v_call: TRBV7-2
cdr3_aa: ASSSGLAGGSFVETQY

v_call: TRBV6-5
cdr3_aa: ASSPDIENTEAF

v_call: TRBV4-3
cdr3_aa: ASSQEAQAYEQY

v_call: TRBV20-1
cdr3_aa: SATTHIGGTEAF

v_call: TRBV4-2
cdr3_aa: ASSQTRGPGTEAF

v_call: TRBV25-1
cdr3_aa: ASSEYSRGTKQF

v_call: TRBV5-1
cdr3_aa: ASSSGPYGGFYEQY

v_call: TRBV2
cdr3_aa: ASSAEQGGSGYT

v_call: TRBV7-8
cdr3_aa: ASSLVEENIQY

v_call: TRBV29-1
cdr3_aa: SAEEGTNTEAF

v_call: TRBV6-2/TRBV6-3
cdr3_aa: ASSYSNTGNQPQH

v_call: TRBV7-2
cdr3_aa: ASSPEFVANTGELF

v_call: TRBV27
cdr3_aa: ASSLSADTQY

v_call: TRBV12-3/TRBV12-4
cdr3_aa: ASSHRTGRAKNIQY

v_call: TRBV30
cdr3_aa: AWSEGDTQY

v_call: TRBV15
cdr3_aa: ATSRVLSYNSPLH

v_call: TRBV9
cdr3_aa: ASSTRTENYGYT

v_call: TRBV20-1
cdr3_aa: SASDYRDSTDTQY

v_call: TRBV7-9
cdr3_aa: ASSLTGSGANVLT

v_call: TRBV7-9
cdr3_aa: ASSLGTSGGDEQF

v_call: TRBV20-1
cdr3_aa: SARERESSGANVLT